Detailed here is one T cell receptor (beta chain). MiXCR was run by TCRdb on the 5' RACE reads, yielding one entry per CDR3 protein. Here the sample spans about 630,000 distinct CDR3 sequences, roughly 12% being singletons. Looked up from germline, CDR1 is DFQATT and CDR2 is SNEGSKA (reference sequence). There are 14 residues in the CDR3. V lost 4 bases to trimming and J lost 4 bases; unmatched junction nucleotides: 6. The sample comes from a study of T cells after yellow fever vaccination. The rearrangement uses TRBV20-1 and TRBJ2-2; 7 bases map to TRBD1. The material was PBMCs, obtained on the day of the yellow fever booster vaccination. This TCR derives from a man aged 25 to 40 who received the YFV17D yellow fever vaccine. CDR3 amino acids: CSAKKTGITGELFF. CDR3 nucleotide sequence: TGCAGTGCTAAAAAGACAGGGATCACCGGGGAGCTGTTTTTT.